This T cell receptor beta chain appears in the sequencing data of a study of PD-L1 blockade in urothelial cancer. As for the study in general: Blood underwent analysis 3 weeks (second dose) and 6 weeks after treatment began.

In the case of this clone: One junction end disagrees with the germline gene, perhaps due to a read error.

Germline V gene lookup returns CDR1 SGDLS and CDR2 YYNGEE. This CDR3 contains 15 residues. The time point here: pretreatment peripheral blood. Some clones are missing from TCRdb's copy, which holds only in-frame ones; the method was immunoSEQ multiplex PCR. Among fewer than 95,000 clones listed, 84% were seen once. This receptor was identified in a man between 60 and 70 years old with urothelial cancer. This chain connects TRBV9 to TRBJ2-7; perhaps TRBD2 as D (7 bases). The sample was PBMCs, taken around atezolizumab (anti-PD-L1) treatment. The CDR3 reads CTSSAGGGGEYEQYF. DNA of the CDR3: TGTACCAGCAGCGCTGGGGGCGGGGGCGAGTACGAGCAGTACTTC. Full variable domain (missing parts from reference TRBV9 and TRBJ2-7): DSGVTQTPKHLITATGQRVTLRCSPRSGDLSVYWYQQSLDQGLQFLIQYYNGEERAKGNILERFSAQQFPDLHSELNLSSLELGDSALYFCTSSAGGGGEYEQYFGPGTRLTVT.